This passage covers 14 T cell receptor beta chains from one sample sequenced in a study of blood T cell repertoires in COVID-19. Clones were read by immunoSEQ multiplex PCR, and TCRdb kept only the in-frame ones, dropping some. This sample has some 120,000 clones, with 80% to 90% found just once. What was sequenced was peripheral blood. Receptors originate from a man older than 75 with active or convalescent COVID-19.

The rearrangement links TRBV2 to TRBJ1-2; TRBD1 matches 7 bases. The V segment lost 1 base and the J segment 9 bases; nucleotides outside the gene matches: 11. The CDR3 consists of 15 residues. The germline CDR1 and CDR2 sequences are SNHLY and FYNNEI. Here the CDR3 reads CASSEGDREVMSYTF. CDR3 nucleotide sequence: TGTGCCAGCAGTGAAGGGGACAGAGAGGTAATGAGCTACACCTTC.

The rearrangement joins TRBV28 to TRBJ1-5; unclear D gene. This CDR3 has 16 residues. CDR1 MDHEN and CDR2 SYDVKM come from the germline V gene. V lost 2 bases and J lost 1, with 12 bases in between. Here the CDR3 reads CASSLNRGWSNQPQHF. The CDR3 region has the DNA TGTGCCAGCAGTTTAAATCGGGGATGGAGCAATCAGCCCCAGCATTTT. Variable domain in full (rest from reference TRBV28 and TRBJ1-5): DVKVTQSSRYLVKRTGEKVFLECVQDMDHENMFWYRQDPGLGLRLIYFSYDVKMKEKGDIPEGYSVSREKKERFSLILESASTNQTSMYLCASSLNRGWSNQPQHFGDGTRLSIL.

V usage is TRBV12-3 or TRBV12-4 and J usage is TRBJ2-5, with 8 bases matching TRBD1. The junction had 2 bases not matched to a gene; V was cut back by 5 bases and J by 6 bases. The CDR3 extends over 12 amino acids. The CDR3 here is CASSQGAKTQYF. The CDR3 nucleotides read TGTGCCAGCAGTCAGGGGGCGAAGACCCAGTACTTC.

The chain has TRBV24-1 and TRBJ1-4; weak D call: TRBD1 (6 bases). Germline V gives CDR1 KGHDR, CDR2 SFDVKD. V was cut by 4 bases and J by 10 bases, with 18 bases left in between. The CDR3 length is 15 residues. In nucleotides, the CDR3 is TGTGCCACCAGTGACTACAAAAAACAGGGCGGAAAACTGTTTTTT. Its translation is CATSDYKKQGGKLFF.

J is TRBJ2-7 and V is TRBV7-2; possibly TRBD1 for D (6 bases). This CDR3 has 14 amino acids. V lost 4 bases and J lost 4, with 14 bases in between. Germline values: CDR1 SGHTA, CDR2 FQGNSA. The CDR3, as DNA: TGTGCCAGCAGCTCCGTGGGACATACGTACGAGCAGTACTTC. Translating gives CASSSVGHTYEQYF.

The chain carries TRBV6-5 and TRBJ1-1, with TRBD1 matching over 9 bases. CDR1 is MNHEY, CDR2 SVGAGI, per germline. The CDR3 is 16 residues long. The ends lost 2 bases at V and 1 base at J; junction bases unmatched: 5. CDR3 in amino acids: CASSYKSGQGNTEAFF. In DNA form, the CDR3 reads TGTGCCAGCAGTTACAAGTCGGGACAGGGGAACACTGAAGCTTTCTTT.

The chain couples TRBV20-1 to TRBJ1-2; D uncertain. Germline CDR1 and CDR2: DFQATT and SNEGSKA (reference sequence). The CDR3 length is 11 residues. The ends were cut back, 5 bases at V and 4 bases at J, with 8 bases in the middle. CDR3 protein: CSAGLFYGYTF. CDR3 DNA: TGCAGTGCTGGCCTTTTCTATGGCTACACCTTC.

V is TRBV27 and J is TRBJ2-1, with 12 bases matching TRBD2. V lost 7 bases and J lost 6; bases outside the gene matches: 10. Germline V CDR1 and CDR2: MNHEY, SMNVEV (reference sequence). The length of the CDR3 is 16 residues. The CDR3 here is CASTQTSGGFLNEQFF. CDR3 DNA: TGTGCCAGCACCCAGACTAGCGGGGGTTTCCTCAATGAGCAGTTCTTC.

The chain is built from TRBV2 and TRBJ1-3; a weak D match, TRBD1 (5 bases). Germline CDR1 SNHLY, CDR2 FYNNEI. Trimming shortened V by 6 bases and J by 1 base, and 16 bases separated the two germline ends. This CDR3 contains 16 residues. CDR3 sequence reads: CASSGQGGRSGNTIYF. For the CDR3, the DNA is TGTGCCAGCAGCGGCCAGGGAGGGAGATCTGGAAACACCATATATTTT. The variable domain in full, completed from reference TRBV2 and TRBJ1-3, reads EPEVTQTPSHQVTQMGQEVILRCVPISNHLYFYWYRQILGQKVEFLVSFYNNEISEKSEIFDDQFSVERPDGSNFTLKIRSTKLEDSAMYFCASSGQGGRSGNTIYFGEGSWLTVV.

The V call is TRBV5-1, the J call TRBJ1-1, with no clear D. Trimming cost V 4 bases and J 0 bases, with 10 bases left between them. The CDR3 is 14 amino acids. Per the germline V gene, CDR1 is SGHRS and CDR2 is YFSETQ. The CDR3 protein is CASSPSKMNTEAFF. CDR3 nucleotide sequence: TGCGCCAGCAGCCCCAGTAAAATGAACACTGAAGCTTTCTTT.

The chain recombines TRBV15 with TRBJ2-7; D is uncertain. This CDR3 contains 12 residues. Between the trimmed V and J ends, which lost 1 base and 4 bases, there was a span of 5 bases. Germline V lookup: CDR1 LNHNV, CDR2 YYDKDF (reference sequence). The CDR3 sequence: CATSRAGYEQYF. CDR3 sequence (DNA): TGTGCCACCAGCAGAGCAGGATACGAGCAGTACTTC. Combining the CDR3 with reference TRBV15 and TRBJ2-7 gives the whole variable domain DAMVIQNPRYQVTQFGKPVTLSCSQTLNHNVMYWYQQKSSQAPKLLFHYYDKDFNNEADTPDNFQSRRPNTSFCFLDIRSPGLGDTAMYLCATSRAGYEQYFGPGTRLTVT.

The J gene is TRBJ2-3, the V gene TRBV7-9; D ambiguous. The V end was cut by 10 bases, the J end by 1 base, with 15 bases between. The CDR3 has 14 amino acids. In germline, CDR1 is SEHNR, CDR2 FQNEAQ (reference sequence). This chain's CDR3 is CATQNQPRTDTQYF. In DNA, the CDR3 is TGTGCCACCCAGAACCAACCCCGCACAGATACGCAGTATTTT.

The rearrangement uses TRBV6-2 or TRBV6-3 and TRBJ1-6; perhaps TRBD1 as D (5 bases). Germline CDR1 and CDR2: MNHEY and SVGEGT. The CDR3 length is 15 residues. Trimming removed 5 bases at V and 7 bases at J, with 15 bases between. The CDR3 nucleotides are TGTGCCAGCAGTCCGCAGGGTCTGGGGAATTCACCCCTCCACTTT. Translating gives CASSPQGLGNSPLHF.

The sample holds one count of this clone. CDR3 nucleotide sequence: TGTGCCAGCAGCTCTAGAATCGACAGGGAAGGTTCACCCCTCCACTTT. Its protein is CASSSRIDREGSPLHF. The rearrangement links TRBV7-2 to TRBJ1-6; 7 bases fit TRBD1. Trimming at V came to 4 bases and at J to 9 bases, leaving 12 bases not matched to a gene. Germline V lookup: CDR1 SGHTA, CDR2 FQGNSA. The CDR3 is 16 residues long.